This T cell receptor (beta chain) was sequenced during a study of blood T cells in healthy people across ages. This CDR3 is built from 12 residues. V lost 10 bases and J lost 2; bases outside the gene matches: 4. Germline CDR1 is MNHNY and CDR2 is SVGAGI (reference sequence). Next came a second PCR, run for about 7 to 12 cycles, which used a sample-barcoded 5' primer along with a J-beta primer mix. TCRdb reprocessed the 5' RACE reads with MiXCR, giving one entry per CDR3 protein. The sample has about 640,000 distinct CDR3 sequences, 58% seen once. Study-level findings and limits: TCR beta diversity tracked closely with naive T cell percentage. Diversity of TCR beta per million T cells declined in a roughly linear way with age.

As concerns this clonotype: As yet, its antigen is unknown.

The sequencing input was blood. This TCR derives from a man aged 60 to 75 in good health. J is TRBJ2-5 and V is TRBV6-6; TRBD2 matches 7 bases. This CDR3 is CATGTTQETQYF. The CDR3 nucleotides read TGTGCCACCGGGACTACGCAAGAGACCCAGTACTTC.